These 5 T cell receptor beta chains were sequenced from one sample in a study of T cells after yellow fever vaccination. One entry per CDR3 protein, called by TCRdb with MiXCR from the 5' RACE reads. Here the sample spans tens of thousands of distinct CDR3 sequences, approximately 7% being singletons. Here the sequenced sample was CD8+ T cells sorted from PBMCs, taken around 15 days after the first yellow fever vaccination. These receptor sequences come from a man aged 18 to 30 who received the YFV17D yellow fever vaccine.

This clonotype appeared many times. The gene calls are TRBV10-3 and TRBJ2-3, with D perhaps matching TRBD2 (6 bases). Germline values: CDR1 ENHRY, CDR2 SYGVKD. Trimming took off 7 bases at V and 1 base at J, with 15 bases between the two ends. The CDR3 contains 15 residues. The DNA for the CDR3 is TGTGCCATCAATCAGGAGGGTAAGGGCACAGATACGCAGTATTTT. Its translation is CAINQEGKGTDTQYF.

This clonotype came up a few times. V and J are TRBV6-2 or TRBV6-3 and TRBJ2-3, with 10 bases that match TRBD1. Trimming removed 4 bases from V and 4 bases from J; junction bases left unmatched: 2. Germline values: CDR1 MNHEY, CDR2 SVGEGT. This CDR3 comprises 14 residues. Here the CDR3 reads CASSFGQGADTQYF. DNA for the CDR3: TGTGCCAGCAGTTTTGGACAGGGGGCAGATACGCAGTATTTT.

The chain combines TRBV7-6 with TRBJ2-3; D tentatively reads TRBD1 or TRBD2 (5 bases each). Per germline, CDR1 SGHVS and CDR2 FNYEAQ. The CDR3 covers 14 residues. V lost 5 bases and J lost 7, with 16 bases in between. The CDR3, as DNA: TGTGCCAGCAGCCGCCGGGACCAGTTGTATACGCAGTATTTT. Its protein is CASSRRDQLYTQYF.

The table lists this clonotype with many counts. The chain combines TRBV4-2 with TRBJ2-5; 12 positions agree with TRBD2. Trimming cost V 0 bases and J 3 bases; bases outside gene matches: 5. Germline V gene data show CDR1 as LGHNA and CDR2 as YNFKEQ. This CDR3 comprises 17 residues. This CDR3 reads CASSQELAGGVEETQYF. The CDR3 DNA sequence: TGTGCCAGCAGCCAAGAACTAGCGGGGGGAGTTGAAGAGACCCAGTACTTC.

DNA for the CDR3: TGTGCCAGCAGCTTTTCTGCAGGGAGAGAGACCCAGTACTTC. Translation gives CASSFSAGRETQYF. The chain links TRBV5-6 to TRBJ2-5, with D perhaps matching TRBD1 or TRBD2 (5 bases each). Trimming stripped 2 bases from V and 4 bases from J, with 12 bases between. Germline loops: CDR1 SGHDT, CDR2 YYEEEE. This CDR3 region has 14 residues.